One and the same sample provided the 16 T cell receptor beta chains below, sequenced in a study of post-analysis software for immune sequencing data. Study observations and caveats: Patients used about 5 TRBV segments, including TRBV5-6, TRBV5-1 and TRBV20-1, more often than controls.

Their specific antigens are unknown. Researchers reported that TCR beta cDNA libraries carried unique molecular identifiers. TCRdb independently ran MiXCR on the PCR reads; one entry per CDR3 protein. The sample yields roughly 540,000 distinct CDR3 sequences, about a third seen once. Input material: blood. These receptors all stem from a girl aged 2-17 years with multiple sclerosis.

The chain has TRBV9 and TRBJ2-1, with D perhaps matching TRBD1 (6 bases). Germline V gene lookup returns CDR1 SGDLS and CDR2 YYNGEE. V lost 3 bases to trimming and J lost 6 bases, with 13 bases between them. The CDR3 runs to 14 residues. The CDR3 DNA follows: TGTGCCAGCAGCGAGCAGGGGTTTCCCAATGAGCAGTTCTTC. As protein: CASSEQGFPNEQFF.

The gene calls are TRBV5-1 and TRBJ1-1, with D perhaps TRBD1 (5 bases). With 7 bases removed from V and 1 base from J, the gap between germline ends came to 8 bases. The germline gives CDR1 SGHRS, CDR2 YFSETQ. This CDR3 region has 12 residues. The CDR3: CASRDGNTEAFF. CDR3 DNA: TGCGCCAGCCGGGACGGGAACACTGAAGCTTTCTTT.

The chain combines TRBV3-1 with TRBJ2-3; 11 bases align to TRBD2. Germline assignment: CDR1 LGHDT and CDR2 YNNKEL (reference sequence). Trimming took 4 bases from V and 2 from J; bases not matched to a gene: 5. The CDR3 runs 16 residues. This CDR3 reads CASSLGTSGNTDTQYF. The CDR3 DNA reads TGTGCCAGCAGCCTAGGGACTAGCGGAAACACAGATACGCAGTATTTT.

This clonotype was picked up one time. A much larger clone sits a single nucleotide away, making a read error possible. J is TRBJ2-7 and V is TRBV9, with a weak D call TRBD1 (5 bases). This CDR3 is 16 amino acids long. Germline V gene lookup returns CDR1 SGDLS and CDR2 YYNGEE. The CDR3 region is CASSVAGMGPPYAQYF. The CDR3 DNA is TGTGCCAGCAGCGTAGCTGGAATGGGGCCTCCTTACGCGCAGTACTTC.

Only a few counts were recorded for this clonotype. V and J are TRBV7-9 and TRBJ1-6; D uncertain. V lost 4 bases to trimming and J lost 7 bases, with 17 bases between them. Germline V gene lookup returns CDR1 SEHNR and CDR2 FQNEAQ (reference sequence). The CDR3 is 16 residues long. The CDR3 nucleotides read TGTGCCAGCAGCTCTAGCGCGGGAACGGGGAATTCACCCCTCCACTTT. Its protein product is CASSSSAGTGNSPLHF.

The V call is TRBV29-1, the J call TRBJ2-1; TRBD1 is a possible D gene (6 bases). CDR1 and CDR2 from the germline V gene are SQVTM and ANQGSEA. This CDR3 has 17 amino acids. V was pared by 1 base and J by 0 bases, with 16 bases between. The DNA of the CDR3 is TGCAGCGTTGAAGGGGGGCTGGCCTTCCGCTCCTACAATGAGCAGTTCTTC. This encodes CSVEGGLAFRSYNEQFF.

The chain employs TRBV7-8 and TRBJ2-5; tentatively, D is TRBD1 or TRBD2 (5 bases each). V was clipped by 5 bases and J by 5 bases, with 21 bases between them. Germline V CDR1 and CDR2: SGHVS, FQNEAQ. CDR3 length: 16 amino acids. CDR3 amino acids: CASSPAAGSQLETQYF. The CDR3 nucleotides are TGTGCCAGCAGCCCAGCGGCAGGGAGTCAATTGGAGACCCAGTACTTC.

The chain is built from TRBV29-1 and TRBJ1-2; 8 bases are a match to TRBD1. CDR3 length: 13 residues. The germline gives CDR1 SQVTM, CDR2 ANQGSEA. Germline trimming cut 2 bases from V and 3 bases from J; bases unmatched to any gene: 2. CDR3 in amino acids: CSVENRGDYGYTF. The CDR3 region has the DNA TGCAGCGTTGAAAACAGGGGGGACTATGGCTACACCTTC.

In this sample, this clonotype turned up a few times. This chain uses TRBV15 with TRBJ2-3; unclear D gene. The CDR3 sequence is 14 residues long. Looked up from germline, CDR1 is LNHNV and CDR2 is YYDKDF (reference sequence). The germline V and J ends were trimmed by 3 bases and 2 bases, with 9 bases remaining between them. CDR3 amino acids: CATSSRSYTDTQYF. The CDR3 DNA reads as TGTGCCACCAGCAGCCGTAGTTACACAGATACGCAGTATTTT.

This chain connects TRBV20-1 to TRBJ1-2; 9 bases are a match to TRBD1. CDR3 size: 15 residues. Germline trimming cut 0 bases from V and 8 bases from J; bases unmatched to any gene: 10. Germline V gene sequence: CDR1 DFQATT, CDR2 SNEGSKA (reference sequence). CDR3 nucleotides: TGCAGTGCTAGAGATCCCGGGACAGGGACGGGGGGCTACACCTTC. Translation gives CSARDPGTGTGGYTF.

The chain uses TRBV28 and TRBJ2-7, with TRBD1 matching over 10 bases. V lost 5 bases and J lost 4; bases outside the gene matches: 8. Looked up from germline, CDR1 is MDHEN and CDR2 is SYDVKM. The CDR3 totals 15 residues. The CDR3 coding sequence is TGTGCCAGCAGTACCCCGGGACAGGGGAGGTACGAGCAGTACTTC. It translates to CASSTPGQGRYEQYF.

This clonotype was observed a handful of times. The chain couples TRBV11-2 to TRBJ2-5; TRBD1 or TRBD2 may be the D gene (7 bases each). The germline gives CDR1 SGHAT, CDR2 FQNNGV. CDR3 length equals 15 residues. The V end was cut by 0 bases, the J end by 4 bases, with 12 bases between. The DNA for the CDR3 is TGTGCCAGCAGCTTAGATACAGGGGAGGGAGAGACCCAGTACTTC. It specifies CASSLDTGEGETQYF.

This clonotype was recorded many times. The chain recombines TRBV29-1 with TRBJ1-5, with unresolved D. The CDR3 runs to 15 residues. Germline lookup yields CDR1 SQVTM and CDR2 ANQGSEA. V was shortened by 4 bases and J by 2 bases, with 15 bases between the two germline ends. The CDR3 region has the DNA TGCAGCGTTGCTCAGGACCCAAGCGGCAATCAGCCCCAGCATTTT. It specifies CSVAQDPSGNQPQHF.

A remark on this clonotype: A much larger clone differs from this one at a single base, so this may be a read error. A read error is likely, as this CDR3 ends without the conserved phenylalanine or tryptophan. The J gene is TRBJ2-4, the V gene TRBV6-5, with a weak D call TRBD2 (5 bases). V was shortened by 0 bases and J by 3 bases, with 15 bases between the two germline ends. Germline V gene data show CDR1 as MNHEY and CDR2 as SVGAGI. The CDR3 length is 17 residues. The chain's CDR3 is CASSYSVPGSGKNIQYC. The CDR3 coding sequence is TGTGCCAGCAGTTACTCCGTCCCGGGAAGTGGCAAAAACATTCAGTACTGC.

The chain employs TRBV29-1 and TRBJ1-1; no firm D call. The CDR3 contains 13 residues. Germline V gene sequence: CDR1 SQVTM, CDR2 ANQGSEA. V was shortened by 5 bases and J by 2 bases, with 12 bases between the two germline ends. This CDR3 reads CSVLRPGNTEAFF. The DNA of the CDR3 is TGCAGCGTTTTGCGGCCCGGCAACACTGAAGCTTTCTTT.

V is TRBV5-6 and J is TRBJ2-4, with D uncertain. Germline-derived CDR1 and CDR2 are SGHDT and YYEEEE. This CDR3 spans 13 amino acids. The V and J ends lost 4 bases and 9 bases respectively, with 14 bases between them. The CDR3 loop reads CASSPTRTGIQYF. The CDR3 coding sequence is TGTGCCAGCAGCCCGACCCGGACGGGCATTCAGTACTTC.